A selection of T cell receptor beta chains follows, all from one sample in a study of blood T cell repertoires in COVID-19. The assay was immunoSEQ multiplex PCR, and TCRdb's table has in-frame clones only and misses some. The table includes some 100,000 clones, about 85% detected once. Material: peripheral blood. Source of these receptors: a woman in her seventies with active or convalescent COVID-19. Each CDR3 is given with its conserved first and last residue. Each record gives: clone size, D gene, J gene, V gene, CDR3 DNA, CDR3 protein. A D gene is named only where the DNA matches it firmly. Only some rows state a clone size, as once, few, many or a class for expanded clones.

>NA|TRBD2|TRBJ2-7|TRBV19
TGTGCCAGTAGTATAGAGTCGGGGGGGGTTTACGAGCAGTACTTC
CASSIESGGVYEQYF
>NA|NA|TRBJ1-2|TRBV9
TGTGCCAGCAGAGCCCCCACCAATAACTATGGCTACACCTTC
CASRAPTNNYGYTF
>NA|NA|TRBJ1-3|TRBV5-1
TGCGCCAGCAGTTCGGAAACAGGGTTCTCAGCCTCTGGAAACACCATATATTTT
CASSSETGFSASGNTIYF
>once|TRBD1|TRBJ2-7|TRBV7-2
TGTGCCAGCAGCCAGCCGGGACAGGGCCCCTACGAGCAGTACTTC
CASSQPGQGPYEQYF
>NA|NA|TRBJ2-1|TRBV10-3
TGTGCCATCAGTGAGAATCAGGTTGAGCAGTTCTTC
CAISENQVEQFF
>NA|NA|TRBJ1-1|TRBV5-4
TGTGCCAGCGGCTACGGGGGTGGGACTGAAGCTTTCTTT
CASGYGGGTEAFF
>once|NA|TRBJ1-2|TRBV3-1/TRBV3-2
TGTGCCAGCAGCCAAGACCGCCTCAGGGGCTACACCTTC
CASSQDRLRGYTF
>NA|NA|TRBJ2-7|TRBV7-8
TGTGCCAGCAGCTCAAACGGCCGCAGGGTAAGCGAGCAGTACTTC
CASSSNGRRVSEQYF
>NA|TRBD2|TRBJ2-2|TRBV28
TGTGCCAGCAGTTTAAGGGCTAGCGGGGTAGGCGGGGAGCTGTTTTTT
CASSLRASGVGGELFF
>NA|TRBD1|TRBJ1-1|TRBV10-2
TGCGCCAGTTACCGGGACAGAGTAAATTTCACTGAAGCTTTCTTT
CASYRDRVNFTEAFF
>few|TRBD1|TRBJ1-1|TRBV3-1/TRBV3-2
TGTGCCAGCAGCCAAGTTAGACAGGGGATAATATTT
CASSQVRQGIIF
>NA|NA|TRBJ1-2|TRBV12-3/TRBV12-4
TGTGCCAGCAGCGTAACCGAGAACTATGGCTACACCTTC
CASSVTENYGYTF
>NA|NA|TRBJ1-1|TRBV2
TGTGCCAGCAGGCCTCCCGACACAGTGAACACTGAAGCTTTCTTT
CASRPPDTVNTEAFF
>NA|TRBD1|TRBJ1-2|TRBV2
TGTGCCAGCAGGGTTGGGGGACAGGCCTATGGCTACACCTTC
CASRVGGQAYGYTF
>NA|NA|TRBJ2-2|TRBV24-1
TGTGCCACCAGTGTTGGGGCAGCCGGGGAGCTGTTTTTT
CATSVGAAGELFF
>NA|TRBD2|TRBJ2-5|TRBV6-2/TRBV6-3
TGTGCCAGCAGTTACGGGAGGCTAGCGGCCGGGGGGACCCAGTACTTC
CASSYGRLAAGGTQYF
>NA|TRBD1|TRBJ1-1|TRBV19
TGTGCCAGTATCTACAGGGGGCTAAACACTGAAGCTTTCTTT
CASIYRGLNTEAFF
>NA|TRBD2|TRBJ2-1|TRBV2
TGTGCCAGCAGTGAAGAGCGGGGGGGCTACAATGAGCAGTTCTTC
CASSEERGGYNEQFF
>NA|NA|TRBJ2-6|TRBV28
TGTGCCAGCAGTTTAATAGACTCTGGGGCCAACGTCCTGACTTTC
CASSLIDSGANVLTF
>NA|NA|TRBJ2-6|TRBV4-3
TGCGCCAGCAGCGCTGGCCTCTCTGGGGCCAACGTCCTGACTTTC
CASSAGLSGANVLTF
>NA|TRBD2|TRBJ2-3|TRBV19
TGTGCCAGTAGTATACTAGCGGGGGGGCCAGATACGCAGTATTTT
CASSILAGGPDTQYF
>NA|NA|TRBJ1-3|TRBV4-1
TGCGCCAGCAGCCAGTACTCAACGGGGGACACCATATATTTT
CASSQYSTGDTIYF
>NA|NA|TRBJ1-2|TRBV12-1
TGTGCCAGCAGCAGGGACAGGGGCCGGATTCTTAACTATGGCTACACCTTC
CASSRDRGRILNYGYTF
>once|TRBD1|TRBJ1-1|TRBV7-8
TGTGCCAGCAGCCGAGACAGGGTGAACACTGAAGCTTTCTTT
CASSRDRVNTEAFF
>NA|TRBD2|TRBJ2-7|TRBV7-2
TGTGCCAGCAGTTTGGCTAGCGGACCCTACGAGCAGTACTTC
CASSLASGPYEQYF
>NA|NA|TRBJ2-6|TRBV3-1/TRBV3-2
TGTGCCAGCAGCCCTCGGGAGTCCACTGGGGCCAACGTCCTGACTTTC
CASSPRESTGANVLTF
>NA|TRBD1|TRBJ2-1|TRBV11-3
TGTGCCAGCAGCTTAGGGACAGGAGACAATGAGCAGTTCTTC
CASSLGTGDNEQFF
>NA|TRBD1|TRBJ2-3|TRBV6-4
TGTGCCAGCAGCCCGACAGGGACCACAGATACGCAGTATTTT
CASSPTGTTDTQYF
>NA|TRBD1|TRBJ1-3|TRBV27
TGTGCCAGCAGTAGGACAGGGGACTATAGAAACACCATATATTTT
CASSRTGDYRNTIYF
>NA|NA|TRBJ1-6|TRBV7-2
TGTGCCAGCAGCCCCGGGAGGCTAGGTAATTCACCCCTCCACTTT
CASSPGRLGNSPLHF
>NA|TRBD1|TRBJ2-7|TRBV18
TGTGCCAGCTCACCTGGACAGGGGGCGTACGAGCAGTACTTC
CASSPGQGAYEQYF